This record covers a single T cell receptor beta chain. What antigen it recognizes has not been identified. This may stem from a read error, because a much larger clone lies one nucleotide away. These data come from a study of T cells in Graves' hyperthyroidism and ophthalmopathy (dated by TCRdb to the late 2010s). A note on the overall study: Peripheral blood was collected at initial diagnosis, before any treatment. A discovery cohort of about a hundred patients, fewer than 50 with Graves' ophthalmopathy and about 58 with stable Graves' hyperthyroidism, was used to find distinguishing TCR V-J signatures. Whether ophthalmopathy could be predicted prospectively was tested in an independent validation cohort made up of approximately 19 hyperthyroidism patients plus 17 patients who later progressed to ophthalmopathy. For training and testing, the 100 patients in the discovery cohort were randomly divided in a 7:3 ratio. In roughly six Graves' hyperthyroidism patients, the study also compared T-cell repertoires from thyroid tissue with T-cell repertoires from blood. After sampling, hyperthyroidism patients received methimazole starting at 30 mg daily, and ophthalmopathy patients received high-dose intravenous methylprednisolone. The paper reports TCR Vbeta CDR3 sequencing of 135 peripheral blood samples: over 40 ophthalmopathy, over 70 hyperthyroidism and approximately 17 progressor patients.

General findings and caveats noted by the study authors: In validation, the model predicted progression to ophthalmopathy a median of roughly 6.2 months before onset, with around 70% sensitivity and roughly 73% specificity. Most expanded thyroid clonotypes (frequency above 0.001) were also detected in blood, a finding suggesting that blood repertoires may reflect thyroid immune responses. No statistical method was used to set the sample size in advance, and investigators knew the group allocation. Ophthalmopathy was separated from stable hyperthyroidism by a 13 V-J signature model, with 85% to 90% sensitivity and approximately 81% specificity obtained in cross-validation and 80%/75% obtained in testing.

V trim: 10 bases; J trim: 8 bases; unmatched bases: 5. The CDR3 starts with the cysteine, ends with the phenylalanine, and has 12 residues. Of all the DNA, just the CDR3 is kept, 36 bases in frame from base 1. According to the germline V gene, CDR1 reads ENHRY and CDR2 reads SYGVKD. Graves' hyperthyroidism was defined as stable when no progression to ophthalmopathy occurred over 18 months of follow-up. Hyperthyroidism patients were aged 18 to 65 years and newly diagnosed, with disease duration of less than 2 months. Exclusion was applied to patients with uncontrolled infections, other autoimmune diseases, pregnancy or lactation. Diagnoses were established on the basis of clinical symptoms, serum thyroxine and TRAb, thyroid ultrasound, and orbital computed tomography. Ficoll-Paque density gradient centrifugation was used to isolate PBMCs from 8 to 10 ml of fresh peripheral blood. Total RNA was extracted with Trizol reagent, and quality was checked on an Agilent 2100 Bioanalyzer.

The TCR beta CDR3 regions were amplified from RNA transcripts. For the first round of RT-PCR on the TCR CDR3, the HTBI primer set was used together with the Qiagen OneStep RT-PCR kit. Libraries were constructed in a second round of multiplex PCR, after which size selection and purification were performed. Paired-end sequencing of the libraries was performed with 100 bp reads on an Illumina HiSeq2000. The source study handled its data this way. SOAPnuke was used to process the raw data, with reads discarded if the reads contained adapters or uncalled bases, had a mean Phred below 15, or lacked an exact constant-primer or identifier match. COPE v1.2.5 was used to merge the high-quality paired reads, and each unique nucleotide sequence was defined as a clonotype. MiTCR v1.1 was used to align the clonotypes against IMGT TRBV, TRBD and TRBJ reference segments. Analysis was restricted to V-J combinations with a frequency above 0.0001, which covered roughly 99% of repertoires. A TCS score was defined as the ratio between F50 (clonal expansion) and ExV (chaos), using BLOSUM62-based TCRdist between CDR3 peptides within each V-J. Welch's t-statistics and random forest reduced 514 V-J features to roughly 13, which were used in a naive Bayes classifier (R e1071). The Morisita-Horn index was used to measure how similar the thyroid and blood repertoires were. TCRdb itself trimmed the public reads at Q25 with fastp, ran MiXCR and retained productive beta chains. For every CDR3 protein sequence, its rows merge into one entry that carries the most common genes and DNA. What appears here as the V and J calls and clone size reflects TCRdb's work, not the paper's. The sample profile shows about 840,000 distinct CDR3 sequences; 38% of them were found once. 7.5% to 9.5% of the sample rests with the top ten.

This receptor was taken from a man in his late teens or twenties with Graves' hyperthyroidism. The sequencing sample was made of blood. The rearranged chain carries TRBV10-3 and TRBJ1-5; TRBD1 matches 10 bases in the middle. The DNA sequence is TGTGCCACCGGGACAGGGGAAAAGCCCCAGCATTTT. Translated, this is CATGTGEKPQHF.